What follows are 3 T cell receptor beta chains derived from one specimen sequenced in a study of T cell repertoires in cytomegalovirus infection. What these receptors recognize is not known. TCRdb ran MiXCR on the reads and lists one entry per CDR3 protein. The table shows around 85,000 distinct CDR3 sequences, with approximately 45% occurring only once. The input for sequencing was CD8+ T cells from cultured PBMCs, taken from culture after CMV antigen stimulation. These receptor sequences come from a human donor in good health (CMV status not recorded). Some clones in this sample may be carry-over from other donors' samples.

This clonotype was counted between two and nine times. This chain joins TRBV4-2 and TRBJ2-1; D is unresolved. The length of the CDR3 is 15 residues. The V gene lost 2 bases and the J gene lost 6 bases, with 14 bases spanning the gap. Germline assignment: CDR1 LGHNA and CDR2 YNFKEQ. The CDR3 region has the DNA TGTGCCAGCAGCCAACGATTAGACCCCTCCAATGAGCAGTTCTTC. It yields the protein CASSQRLDPSNEQFF.

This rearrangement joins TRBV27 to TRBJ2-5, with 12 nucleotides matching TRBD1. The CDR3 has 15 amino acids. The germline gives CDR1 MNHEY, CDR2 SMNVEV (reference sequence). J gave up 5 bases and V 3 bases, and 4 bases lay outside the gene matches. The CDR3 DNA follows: TGTGCCAGCAGTTTGGGGACAGGGGGCTCGGAGACCCAGTACTTC. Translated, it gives CASSLGTGGSETQYF.

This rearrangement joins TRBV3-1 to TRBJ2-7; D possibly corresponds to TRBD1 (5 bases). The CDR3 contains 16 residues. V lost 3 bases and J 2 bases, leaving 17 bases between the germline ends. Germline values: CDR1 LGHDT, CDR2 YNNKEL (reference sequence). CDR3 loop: CASSHLGAVLPYEQYF. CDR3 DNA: TGTGCCAGCAGCCACTTAGGGGCGGTCCTCCCCTACGAGCAGTACTTC.